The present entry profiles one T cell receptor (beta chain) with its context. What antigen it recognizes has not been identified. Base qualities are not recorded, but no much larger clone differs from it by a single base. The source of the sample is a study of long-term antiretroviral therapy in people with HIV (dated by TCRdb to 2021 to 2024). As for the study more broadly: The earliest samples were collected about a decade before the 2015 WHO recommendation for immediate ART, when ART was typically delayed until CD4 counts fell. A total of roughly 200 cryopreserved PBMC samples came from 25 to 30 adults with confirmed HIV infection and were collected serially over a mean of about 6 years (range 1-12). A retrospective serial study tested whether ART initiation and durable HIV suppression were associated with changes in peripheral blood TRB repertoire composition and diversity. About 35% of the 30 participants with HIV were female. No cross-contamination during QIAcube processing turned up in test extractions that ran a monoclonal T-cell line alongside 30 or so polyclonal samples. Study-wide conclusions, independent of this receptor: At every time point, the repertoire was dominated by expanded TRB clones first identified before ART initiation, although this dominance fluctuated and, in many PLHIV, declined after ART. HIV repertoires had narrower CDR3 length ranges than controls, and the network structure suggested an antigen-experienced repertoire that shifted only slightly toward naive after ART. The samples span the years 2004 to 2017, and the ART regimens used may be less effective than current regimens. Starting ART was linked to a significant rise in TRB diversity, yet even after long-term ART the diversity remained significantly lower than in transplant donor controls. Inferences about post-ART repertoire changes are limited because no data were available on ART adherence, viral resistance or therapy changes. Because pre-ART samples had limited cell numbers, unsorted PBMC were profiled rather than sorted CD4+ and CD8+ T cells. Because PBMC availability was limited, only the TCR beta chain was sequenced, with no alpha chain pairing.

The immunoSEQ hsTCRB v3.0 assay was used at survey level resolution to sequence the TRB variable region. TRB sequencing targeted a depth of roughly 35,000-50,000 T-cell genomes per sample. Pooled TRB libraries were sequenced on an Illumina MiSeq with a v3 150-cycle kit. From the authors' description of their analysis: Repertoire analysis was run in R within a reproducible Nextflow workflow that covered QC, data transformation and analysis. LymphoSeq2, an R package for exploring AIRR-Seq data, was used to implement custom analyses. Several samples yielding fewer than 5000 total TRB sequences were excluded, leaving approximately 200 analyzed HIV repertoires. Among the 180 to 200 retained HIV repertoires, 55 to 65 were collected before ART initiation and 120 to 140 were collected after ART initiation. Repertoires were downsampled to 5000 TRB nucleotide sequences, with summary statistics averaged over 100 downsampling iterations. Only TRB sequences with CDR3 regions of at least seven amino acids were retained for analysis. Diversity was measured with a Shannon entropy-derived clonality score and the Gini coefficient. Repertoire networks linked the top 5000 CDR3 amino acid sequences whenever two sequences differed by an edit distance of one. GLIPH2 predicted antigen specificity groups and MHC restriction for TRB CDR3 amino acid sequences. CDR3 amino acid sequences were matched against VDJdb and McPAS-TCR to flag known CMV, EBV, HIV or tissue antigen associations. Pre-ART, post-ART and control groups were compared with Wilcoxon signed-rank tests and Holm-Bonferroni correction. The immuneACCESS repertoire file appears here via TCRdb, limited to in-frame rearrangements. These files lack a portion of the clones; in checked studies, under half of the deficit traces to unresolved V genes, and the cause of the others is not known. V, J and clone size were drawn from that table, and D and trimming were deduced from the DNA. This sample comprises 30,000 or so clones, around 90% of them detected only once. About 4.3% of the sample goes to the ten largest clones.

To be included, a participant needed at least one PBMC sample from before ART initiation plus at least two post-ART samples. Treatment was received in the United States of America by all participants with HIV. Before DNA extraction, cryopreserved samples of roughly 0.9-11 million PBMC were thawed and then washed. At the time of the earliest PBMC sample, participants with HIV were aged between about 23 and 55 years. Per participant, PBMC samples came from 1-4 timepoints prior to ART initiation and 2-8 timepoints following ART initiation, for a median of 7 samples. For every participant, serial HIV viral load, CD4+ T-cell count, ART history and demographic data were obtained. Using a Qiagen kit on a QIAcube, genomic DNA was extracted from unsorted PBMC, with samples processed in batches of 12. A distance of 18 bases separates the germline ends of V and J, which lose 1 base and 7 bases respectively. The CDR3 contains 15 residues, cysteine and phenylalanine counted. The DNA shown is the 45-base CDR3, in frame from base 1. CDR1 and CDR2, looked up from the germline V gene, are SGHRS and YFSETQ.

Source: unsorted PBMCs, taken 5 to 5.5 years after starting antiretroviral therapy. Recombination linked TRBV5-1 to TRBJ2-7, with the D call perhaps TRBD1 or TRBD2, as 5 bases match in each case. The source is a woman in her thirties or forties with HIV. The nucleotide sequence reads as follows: TGCGCCAGCAGCTTGTTCGGGACCGAATTTGGAGAGCAGTACTTC. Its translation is CASSLFGTEFGEQYF.